The entry below gives a single TCR beta chain sequence along with its context. Its antigen has not been determined. The input lacks base qualities; no much larger clone sits a single base away. This entry belongs to a study of blood T cell repertoires in COVID-19 (dated by TCRdb to 2020 to 2022). Background for the entire study: Samples from collaborators originated in the United States, Italy and Spain and spanned both the acute and convalescent phases of COVID-19. The prospective study material was composed of cDNA or gDNA derived from T cells, B-cell-depleted T cells, or PBMCs. Subjects who had been exposed to COVID-19, were actively infected with it, or had recovered from it provided the deeply sampled blood TCRbeta repertoires that made up the dataset. A freely available public database, intended as a resource for researchers studying the immune response to SARS-CoV-2, is where the repertoires were released. Samples were obtained from the ongoing ImmuneRACE study (first 160 participants) and from some 1,200 subjects provided by 6 global collaborators. Nearly every sample came with metadata listing a de-identified subject ID, COVID-19 status, age in years and sex. HLA class I and class II types, where available, came from metadata supplied by the sample provider rather than from assay-based typing.

Collaborating institutions collected whole blood in K2EDTA tubes following their own protocols. Collaborator samples were shipped for TCRbeta analysis as frozen whole blood, isolated PBMCs, or DNA extracted from either sample type. CDR1 MDHEN and CDR2 SYDVKM are derived from the germline V gene. Between the V and J ends, shortened by 5 bases and 4 bases respectively, the junction contains 15 bases. The CDR3 runs 14 amino acids, cysteine and phenylalanine included. Left in the record is the CDR3 DNA by itself, 42 bases read in frame from the first base. The immunoSEQ Assay, a bias-controlled multiplex PCR, was used to amplify TCRbeta CDR3 regions from genomic DNA. Per the original workflow: Within the assay, amplification of reference gene primers was used to estimate how many nucleated cells each sample contained. To quantify the absolute abundance of each unique TCRbeta CDR3 rearrangement, sequence reads were collapsed and filtered. Productive Simpson clonality was computed per sample as the square root of Simpson's diversity index over productive rearrangements. This immuneACCESS table, as held by TCRdb, lists in-frame sequences with V and J called but not all clones. Of the missing ones, under half trace to an unresolved V gene in checked studies; the others have no known cause. The V and J calls and the clone size are those of that table, but D and trimming were determined from the DNA. The sample contains about 79,000 clones, 80% to 90% of them found a single time. The ten most abundant clones make up approximately 15% of the sample.

Study-wide conclusions, independent of this receptor: The amount of clinical and demographic metadata varied by source and participant and was provided uncurated.

Material for sequencing was peripheral blood. This receptor chain uses TRBV28 and TRBJ2-7; the D gene identity is not certain. The receptor's source is a man in his sixties or seventies with active or convalescent COVID-19. The CDR3 loop reads CASSTTALWYEQYF. The base sequence is TGTGCCAGCAGTACTACGGCCCTCTGGTACGAGCAGTACTTC.